The clone carrying this TCR beta chain has a count of ten or more. TCRdb ran MiXCR on the 5' RACE reads and lists one entry per CDR3 protein. Here the sample spans over 60,000 distinct CDR3 sequences, less than 5.5% being singletons. Between the trimmed V and J ends, which lost 5 bases and 1 base, there was a span of 19 bases. This CDR3 contains 16 residues. Germline-derived CDR1 and CDR2 are DFQATT and SNEGSKA (reference sequence). This sample is part of a study of neurological immune-mediated disorders. The gene calls are TRBV20-1 and TRBJ2-3, with D perhaps TRBD2 (6 bases). The sequence came from a woman younger than 45 with multiple sclerosis. Sequenced material: PBMCs. CDR3 sequence (DNA): TGCAGTGCTTCTCCACTAACTAGCCCCCGCACAGATACGCAGTATTTT. The encoded protein is CSASPLTSPRTDTQYF.